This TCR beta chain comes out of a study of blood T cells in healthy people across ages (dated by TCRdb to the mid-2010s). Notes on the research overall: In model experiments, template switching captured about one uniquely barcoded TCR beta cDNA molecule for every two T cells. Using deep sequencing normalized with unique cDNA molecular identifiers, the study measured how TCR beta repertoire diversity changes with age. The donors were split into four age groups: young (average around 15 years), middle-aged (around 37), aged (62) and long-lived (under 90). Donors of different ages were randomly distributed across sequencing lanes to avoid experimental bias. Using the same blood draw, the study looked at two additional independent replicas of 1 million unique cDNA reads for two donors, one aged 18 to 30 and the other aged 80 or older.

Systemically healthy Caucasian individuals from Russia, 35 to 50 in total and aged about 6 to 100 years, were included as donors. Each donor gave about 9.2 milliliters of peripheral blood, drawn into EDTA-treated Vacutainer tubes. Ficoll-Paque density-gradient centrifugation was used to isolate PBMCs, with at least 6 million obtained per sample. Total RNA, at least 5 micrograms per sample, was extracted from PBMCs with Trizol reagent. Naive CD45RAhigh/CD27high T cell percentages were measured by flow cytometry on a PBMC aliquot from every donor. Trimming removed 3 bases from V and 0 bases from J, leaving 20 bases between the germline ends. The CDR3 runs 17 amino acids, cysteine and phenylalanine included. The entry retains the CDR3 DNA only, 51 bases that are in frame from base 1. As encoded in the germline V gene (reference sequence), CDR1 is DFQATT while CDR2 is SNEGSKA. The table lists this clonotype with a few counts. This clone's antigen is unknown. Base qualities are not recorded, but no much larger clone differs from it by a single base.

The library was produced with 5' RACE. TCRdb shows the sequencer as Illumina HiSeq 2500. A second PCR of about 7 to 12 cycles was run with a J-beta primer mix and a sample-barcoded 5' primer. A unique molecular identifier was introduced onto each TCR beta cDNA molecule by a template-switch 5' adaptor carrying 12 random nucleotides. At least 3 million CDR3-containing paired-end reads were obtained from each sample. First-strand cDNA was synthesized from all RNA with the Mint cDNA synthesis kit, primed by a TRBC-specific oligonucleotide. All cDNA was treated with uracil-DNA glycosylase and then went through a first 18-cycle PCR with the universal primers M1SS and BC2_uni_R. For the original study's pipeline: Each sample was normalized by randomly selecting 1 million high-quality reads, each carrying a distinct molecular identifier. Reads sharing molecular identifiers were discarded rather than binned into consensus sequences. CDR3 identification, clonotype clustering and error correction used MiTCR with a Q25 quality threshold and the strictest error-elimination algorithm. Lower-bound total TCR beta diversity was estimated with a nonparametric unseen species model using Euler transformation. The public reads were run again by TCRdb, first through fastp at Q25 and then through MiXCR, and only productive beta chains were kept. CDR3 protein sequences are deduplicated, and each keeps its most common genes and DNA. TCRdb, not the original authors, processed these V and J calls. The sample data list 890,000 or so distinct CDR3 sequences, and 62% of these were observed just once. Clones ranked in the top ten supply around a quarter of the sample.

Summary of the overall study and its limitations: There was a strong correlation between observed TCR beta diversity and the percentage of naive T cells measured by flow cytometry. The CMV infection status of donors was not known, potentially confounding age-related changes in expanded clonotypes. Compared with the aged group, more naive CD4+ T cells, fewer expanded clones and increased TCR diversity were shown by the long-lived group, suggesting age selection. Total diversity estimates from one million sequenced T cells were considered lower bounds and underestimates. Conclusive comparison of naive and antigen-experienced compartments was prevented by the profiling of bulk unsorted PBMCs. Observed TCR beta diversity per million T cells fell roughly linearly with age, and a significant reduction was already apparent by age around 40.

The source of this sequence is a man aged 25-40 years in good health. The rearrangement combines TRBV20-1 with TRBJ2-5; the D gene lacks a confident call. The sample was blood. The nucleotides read TGCAGTGCTAGTTTCCCAGGTAGTAGTCTGGACCAAGAGACCCAGTACTTC. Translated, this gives CSASFPGSSLDQETQYF.